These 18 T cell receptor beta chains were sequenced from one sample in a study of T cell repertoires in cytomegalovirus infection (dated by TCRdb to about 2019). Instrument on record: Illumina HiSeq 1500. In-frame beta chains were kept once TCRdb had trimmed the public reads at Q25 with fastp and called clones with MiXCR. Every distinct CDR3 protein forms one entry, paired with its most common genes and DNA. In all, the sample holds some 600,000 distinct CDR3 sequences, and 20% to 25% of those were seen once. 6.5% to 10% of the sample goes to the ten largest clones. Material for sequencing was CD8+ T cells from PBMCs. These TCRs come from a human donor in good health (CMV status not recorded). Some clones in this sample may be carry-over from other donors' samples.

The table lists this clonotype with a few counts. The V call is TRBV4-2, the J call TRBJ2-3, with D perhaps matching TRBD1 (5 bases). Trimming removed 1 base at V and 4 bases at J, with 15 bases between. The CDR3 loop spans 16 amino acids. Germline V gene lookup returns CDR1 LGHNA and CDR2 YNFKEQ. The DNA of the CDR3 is TGTGCCAGCAGCCAAGGGGCGAGACAGAAGTCAGATACGCAGTATTTT. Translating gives CASSQGARQKSDTQYF.

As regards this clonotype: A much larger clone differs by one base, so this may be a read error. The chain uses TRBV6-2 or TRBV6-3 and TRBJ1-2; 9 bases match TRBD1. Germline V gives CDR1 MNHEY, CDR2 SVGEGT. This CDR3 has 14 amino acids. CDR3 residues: CAISYRGTGYGYTF. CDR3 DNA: TGTGCCATCAGTTACCGAGGGACAGGGTATGGCTACACCTTC.

CDR3 residues: CSATLQGALDGYTF. CDR3 nucleotides: TGCAGTGCTACGCTACAGGGGGCATTGGATGGCTACACCTTC. This rearrangement joins TRBV20-1 to TRBJ1-2, with 9 bases matching TRBD1. Per germline, CDR1 DFQATT and CDR2 SNEGSKA (reference sequence). Unmatched junction bases numbered 9, after V lost 4 bases and J lost 6 bases. This CDR3 is 14 amino acids long.

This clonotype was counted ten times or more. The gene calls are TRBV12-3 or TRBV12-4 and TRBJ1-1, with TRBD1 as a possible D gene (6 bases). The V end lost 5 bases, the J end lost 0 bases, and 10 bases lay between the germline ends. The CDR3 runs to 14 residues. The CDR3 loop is CASSVTGLNTEAFF. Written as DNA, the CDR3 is TGTGCCAGCAGTGTTACAGGGTTGAACACTGAAGCTTTCTTT.

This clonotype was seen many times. The CDR3 DNA follows: TGTGCCAGCAGTACATGGGACAGGCAAGAGACCCAGTACTTC. Protein sequence: CASSTWDRQETQYF. This chain links TRBV28 with TRBJ2-5, with 8 bases identical to TRBD1. The junction had 4 bases not matched to a gene; V was cut back by 5 bases and J by 2 bases. The CDR3 length is 14 residues. Germline values: CDR1 MDHEN, CDR2 SYDVKM.

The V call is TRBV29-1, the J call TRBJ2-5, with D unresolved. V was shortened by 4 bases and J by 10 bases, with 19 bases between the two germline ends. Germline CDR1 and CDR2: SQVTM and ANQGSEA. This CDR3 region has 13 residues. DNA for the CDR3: TGCAGCGTTGCTGAACCCTACCCCGTCGGCCAGTACTTC. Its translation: CSVAEPYPVGQYF.

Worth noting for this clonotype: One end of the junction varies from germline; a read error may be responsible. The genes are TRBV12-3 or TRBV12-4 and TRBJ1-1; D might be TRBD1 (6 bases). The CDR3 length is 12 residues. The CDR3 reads CVSSTGRTEAFF. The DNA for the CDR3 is TGTGTCAGCAGTACAGGGCGCACTGAAGCTTTCTTT.

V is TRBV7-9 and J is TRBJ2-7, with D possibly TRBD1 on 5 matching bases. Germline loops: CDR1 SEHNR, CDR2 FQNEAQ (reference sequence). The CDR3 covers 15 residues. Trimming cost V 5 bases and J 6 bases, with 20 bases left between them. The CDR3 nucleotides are TGTGCCAGCAGCCCCCGAAATATCAGGGTATCCGAGCAGTACTTC. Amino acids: CASSPRNIRVSEQYF.

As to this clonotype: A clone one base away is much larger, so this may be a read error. Written as DNA, the CDR3 is TGTGTCAGCAGTTACGGGGACAGCGCGGATGAGCAGTACTTC. This translates into CVSSYGDSADEQYF. This rearrangement joins TRBV6-6 to TRBJ2-7; 7 positions agree with TRBD1. Germline assignment: CDR1 MNHNY and CDR2 SVGAGI (reference sequence). The CDR3 extends over 14 amino acids.

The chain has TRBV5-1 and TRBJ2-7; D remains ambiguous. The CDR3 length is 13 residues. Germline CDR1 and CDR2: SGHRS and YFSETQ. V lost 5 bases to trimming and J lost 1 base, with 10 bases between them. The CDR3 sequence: CASSPVNSYEQYF. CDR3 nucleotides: TGCGCCAGCAGTCCCGTTAATTCCTACGAGCAGTACTTC.

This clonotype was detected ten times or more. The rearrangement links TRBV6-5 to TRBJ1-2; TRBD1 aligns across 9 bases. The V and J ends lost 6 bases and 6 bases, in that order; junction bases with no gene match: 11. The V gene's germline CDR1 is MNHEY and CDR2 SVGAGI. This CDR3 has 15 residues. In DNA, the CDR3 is TGTGCCAGCAGCTTAACAGGGGGCGCTATTAATGGCTACACCTTC. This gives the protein CASSLTGGAINGYTF.

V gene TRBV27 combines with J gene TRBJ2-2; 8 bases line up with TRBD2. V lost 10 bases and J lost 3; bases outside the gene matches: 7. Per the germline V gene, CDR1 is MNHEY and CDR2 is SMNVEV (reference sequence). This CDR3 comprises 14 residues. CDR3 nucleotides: TGTGCCACCGGGGGGGGCCTAGACACCGGGGAGCTGTTTTTT. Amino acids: CATGGGLDTGELFF.

DNA of the CDR3: TGCAGCGTTGAAGGGCAGGGGCGTTTTCCCGAAGAGACCCAGTACTTC. This sequence encodes CSVEGQGRFPEETQYF. The V gene is TRBV29-1, the J gene TRBJ2-5, with TRBD1 as a possible D gene (6 bases). Trimming left V 1 base short and J 3 bases short, with 18 bases between. The germline V gene encodes CDR1 SQVTM and CDR2 ANQGSEA. The CDR3 sequence is 16 residues long.

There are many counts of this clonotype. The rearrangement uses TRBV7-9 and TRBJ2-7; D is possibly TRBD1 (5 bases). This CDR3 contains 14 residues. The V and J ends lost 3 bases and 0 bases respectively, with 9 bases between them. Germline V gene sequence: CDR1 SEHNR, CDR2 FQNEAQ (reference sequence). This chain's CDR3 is CASSLAGNSYEQYF. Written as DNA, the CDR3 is TGTGCCAGCAGCTTGGCAGGGAACTCCTACGAGCAGTACTTC.

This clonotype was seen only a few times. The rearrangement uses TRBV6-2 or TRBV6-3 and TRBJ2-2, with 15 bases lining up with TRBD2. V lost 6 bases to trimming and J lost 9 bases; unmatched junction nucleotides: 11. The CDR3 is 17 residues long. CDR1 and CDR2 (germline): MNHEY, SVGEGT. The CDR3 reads CASSIGLAGGPKRELFF. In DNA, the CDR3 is TGTGCCAGCAGCATAGGACTAGCGGGGGGGCCGAAGCGGGAGCTGTTTTTT.

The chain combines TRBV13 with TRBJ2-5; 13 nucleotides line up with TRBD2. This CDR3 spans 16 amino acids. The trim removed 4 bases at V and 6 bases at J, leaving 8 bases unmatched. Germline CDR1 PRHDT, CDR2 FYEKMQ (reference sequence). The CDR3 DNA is TGTGCCAGCAGCTCGGGACTAGCGGGGTACATGAAGACCCAGTACTTC. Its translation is CASSSGLAGYMKTQYF.

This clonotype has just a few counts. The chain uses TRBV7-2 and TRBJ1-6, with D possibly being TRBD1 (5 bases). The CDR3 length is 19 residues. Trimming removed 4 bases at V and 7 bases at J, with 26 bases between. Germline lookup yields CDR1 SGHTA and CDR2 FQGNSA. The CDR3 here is CASSSEVGFDPGRNSPLHF. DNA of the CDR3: TGTGCCAGCAGCTCAGAAGTGGGATTCGACCCAGGGAGGAATTCACCCCTCCACTTT.

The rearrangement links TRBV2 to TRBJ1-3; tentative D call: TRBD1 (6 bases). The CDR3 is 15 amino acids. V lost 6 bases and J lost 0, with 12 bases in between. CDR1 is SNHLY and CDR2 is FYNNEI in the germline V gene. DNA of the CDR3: TGTGCCAGCAGAGGGGGAAATAGCTCTGGAAACACCATATATTTT. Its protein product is CASRGGNSSGNTIYF.